This T cell receptor (beta chain) was sequenced for a study of cytomegalovirus exposure and HLA in healthy donors (dated by TCRdb to the late 2010s). Some background on the complete study: In an earlier analysis of some 550 of the donors, 250 to 300 Gb of sequence data and 95 million to 130 million unique TCR beta sequences from roughly 200 million T cells were reported. Rather than using new phenotypic data, the later analysis identified candidate immune exposures from TCR beta sequences and from how often those sequences occurred across donors. Of the roughly 390 genotyped donors, about 84% fell in the genetic ancestry cluster associated with self-reported Caucasian donors. Across around 400 genotyped donors of the cohort, an average of about 220,000 unique TCR beta nucleotide sequences per donor were sequenced, and approximately 17% of those sequences were non-productive. Roughly 300 gigabases of sequencing data and 70 million to 100 million unique TCR sequences were included in an early release covering about 700 HLA-typed donors. About five DR-DQ haplotypes were treated as single units for association and clustering because of strong linkage in the cohort. To study patterns of TCR occurrence, a later analysis re-analyzed previously published TCR beta repertoires from several hundred donors and added high-resolution HLA genotyping. Every discovery cohort repertoire had been produced on one sequencing platform. Along with the approximately 600-subject first cohort, a separate validation cohort of over a hundred different subjects was used. The study profiled the T cell repertoires of about 720 subjects by immunosequencing and related them to cytomegalovirus serostatus. The study aimed to test whether cataloging public T cell receptors could reveal signatures of past pathogen exposure. Class I and class II HLA loci were covered by the typing at four-digit resolution. The number of typed donors differed by locus: roughly 620-640 for A, B, C, DRB1 and DQB1; approximately 540 for DQA1; fewer than 610 for DPA1; and some 470 for DPB1. The study combined high-throughput TCR immunosequencing, statistical association of individual TCRs with disease status, and machine learning to predict cytomegalovirus infection status. An earlier analysis of fewer than 700 of the donors applied high-throughput TCR beta sequencing to assess whether each TCR beta V gene segment acted as functional or pseudogenic. Donor age, sex, ethnicity and CMV serostatus were collected together with the repertoire data. In a later genetic analysis, genome-wide SNP genotypes for about three fifths of the 666 donors were used, and that subset was treated as a discovery cohort.

The germline V gene (reference sequence) sets CDR1 to SGHNT and CDR2 to YYREEE. From the cysteine up to the phenylalanine, the CDR3 has a length of 17 residues. Just the 51-base CDR3 DNA is kept, in frame starting at base 1. Trimming leaves V shorter by 3 bases and J shorter by 5 bases, with the junction holding 13 bases beyond the gene matches. A remark on this clone: Its target antigen remains unknown. Qualities for individual bases were not recorded, and no much larger clone is one base off.

The cohort consisted of more than 650 healthy bone marrow donors. At the time of sampling, every cohort member was nominally healthy, though immune exposures that went unrecorded were likely present. The donor was CMV seropositive and was included in the group of 250 to 300 seropositive cohort members. A peripheral blood sample was provided by each donor, and peripheral blood mononuclear cells were used for TCR beta sequencing. Genomic DNA was extracted from the blood cell samples with the Qiagen DNeasy Blood Extraction Kit. The library was obtained by the immunoSEQ multiplex PCR assay. For the multiplex PCR, a mixture combining 60 forward primers for TCR Vbeta segments and 13 reverse primers for TCR Jbeta segments was used. The CDR3 region of rearranged TCR beta genes was amplified from genomic DNA by a multiplex PCR assay. Amplified TCR beta libraries were sequenced as 87-base-pair reads on the Illumina HiSeq System. Concerning the study's data processing: A later analysis counted about 76 million unique TCR beta chains across the 690 or so repertoires, and around 9.9 million of these chains were shared by at least two donors. Raw reads were error-corrected and collapsed into unique sequences with a nearest-neighbor algorithm that merged closely related sequences to remove PCR and sequencing errors. CDR3 sequences were aligned to IMGT reference sequences to assign V, D and J gene segments. For a sequence to be retained, a match of at least six nucleotides to both a V gene segment and a J gene segment was required. Rearrangements were classified as productive when the CDR3 lacked stop codons and remained in frame with V and J, and all other rearrangements were classified as non-productive. Following IMGT convention, CDR3 was defined as the stretch from the second conserved V-encoded cysteine up to the conserved J-encoded phenylalanine. The earlier analysis of some 550 of the donors excluded any sequence lacking an unambiguous match to a single V gene segment. An earlier analysis of approximately 590 of the donors classified V segments as functional when productive rearrangements were above 56.7% and as segregating when the standard deviation between donors was above 5%. To diagnose cytomegalovirus status from the catalog of TCR beta chain sequences, a statistical classification framework was built. V and J gene assignment, in a later analysis, came from comparing TCR nucleotide sequences with IMGT/GENE-DB human TR gene sequences. Using the TCRdist pipeline, a later analysis assigned CDR3 sequences along with most-parsimonious VDJ recombination scenarios. A later analysis defined each TCR beta chain by its CDR3 amino acid sequence plus V-gene family, and excluded reads lacking a unique V-gene family. In a later analysis, 450 to 600 highly shared, low-generation-probability nucleotide sequences were removed to address suspected cross-contamination and a sequencing artifact. In a later analysis, a clonal expansion index for each public chain was calculated from normalized within-repertoire ranks of inferred template counts. A later analysis computed generation probabilities with a VDJ recombination model fitted to out-of-frame rearrangements, and checked the results against IGoR. In a later analysis, hypergeometric tests were used to score TCR-TCR, TCR-HLA and TCR-CMV co-occurrence, with a repertoire-size bias correction applied to TCR pairs. A later analysis estimated false discovery rates by permuting HLA or CMV assignments 20 times. In a later analysis, co-occurring TCRs were grouped using DBSCAN, and TCRdist sequence similarity was added for clustering within HLA-allele-positive subsets. Repertoires with fewer than 30,000 or more than 120,000 public chains were left out of co-occurrence clustering, as were about 5 repertoires with anomalous nucleotide sharing. TCRdb holds this immuneACCESS table with in-frame rearrangements only. Some clones are missing; in checked studies, unresolved V genes explain under half, and the rest has no known cause. V, J and clone size are taken as reported in that table, and D and trimming were inferred from the DNA itself. The sample yields approximately 170,000 clones; about 70% were counted once. The ten biggest clones cover about 2.5% of the sample.

The research as a whole found: Some IMGT-functional V segments, including TRBV6-2 and TRBV6-3, could not be distinguished by the 87-base-pair reads and were therefore excluded. Several of the top co-occurrence clusters appeared to be linked to parvovirus B19, influenza, CMV and Epstein-Barr virus, according to a later analysis. A cluster of highly shared sequence variants was judged likely to be a technical artifact of the sequencing pipeline. A few of the identified cytomegalovirus-associated TCR beta chains were confirmed in vitro to be specific for cytomegalovirus antigens. Presence/absence analyses assumed roughly uniform sequencing depth across donors, an assumption that may not hold. Because counts were too low, roughly 16 rarely observed V segments, including chromosome 9 orphons, were excluded from the earlier analysis of some 590 of the donors. In a later genetic analysis, fewer N-insertions in productive TCRs were reported among donors in an Asian-associated ancestry cluster than the approximately 710-donor mean. At a false discovery rate of 0.05, a later analysis linked 16,951 TCR beta sequences to specific HLA alleles. Assigning TCR associations to individual alleles was difficult when HLA alleles, especially DR and DQ, strongly co-occurred. For the cohort, immune exposure information was limited to CMV serostatus. This cohort had only TCR beta chains sequenced, and the lack of alpha or paired-chain data limited which features could be detected. A further reported finding was that TCR beta sequences accurately predicted the HLA-A and HLA-B alleles for most subjects in the first cohort. A total of 150 to 200 TCR beta chains were listed by the study as associated with cytomegalovirus. A later genetic analysis associated a missense DCLRE1C variant with V-gene and J-gene trimming of TCR beta chains, and an independent cohort replicated the association. Compared with equally common non-associated chains, HLA-associated TCR beta chains in a later analysis were more clonally expanded and had lower generation probabilities. In both the original and validation cohorts, the classifier was reported to diagnose cytomegalovirus status with high specificity and sensitivity. Linkage disequilibrium might explain the correlated functional status among segregating V segments, but an unknown experimental factor could not be excluded. In a later analysis, the rate of TCR association differed among HLA loci, with DRB1 alleles having the most associated TCRs and HLA-C alleles having the fewest. It was suggested by the authors that the approach could potentially be generalized to other disease states and immunological phenotypes. In an earlier analysis of roughly 500 of the donors, most TCR beta V segments appeared in productive rearrangements about 90% or about 30% of the time, broadly matching IMGT annotations. Because HLA typing was unavailable for some donors at each locus, only the typed subset was used in association tests. Across donors, most TCR sequences were observed very rarely, whereas some public TCRs were present in many individuals. In a later analysis, most CMV-associated TCR beta chains were found to appear HLA-restricted, with HLA associations seemingly driven largely by CMV exposure.

The V gene is TRBV5-4 and the J gene is TRBJ2-3, with 9 bases in between that match TRBD2. The sequenced sample was PBMCs. The source of this sequence is a woman aged 40-49 years in good health and CMV-seropositive. In nucleotides, the sequence is TGTGCCAGCAGCTCCTCGGTAGGGCGGGGGGGCCGAGATACGCAGTATTTT. This yields the protein CASSSSVGRGGRDTQYF.